Listed below are T cell receptor beta chains from one sample, sequenced in a study of response to subunit inactivated influenza vaccine. A single record per CDR3 protein comes from TCRdb applying MiXCR to the RT-PCR reads. The sample consists of about 500,000 distinct CDR3 sequences, 16% of them appearing once. The input for sequencing was CD4+ T cells sorted from PBMCs, taken around 2 years after vaccination. These receptors all come from a man between 50 and 70 years old who received an inactivated influenza vaccine. The CDR3 runs from the conserved cysteine through the conserved F or W. The D gene is left open where the match is weak. Not all rows give a size; the values are once, few, many and, for expanded clones, a class.

many . TRBJ2-6 TRBV6-1 TGTGCCAGCAGTGACAGGTTCTCTGGGGCCAACGTCCTGACTTTC CASSDRFSGANVLTF
few . TRBJ1-2 TRBV20-1 TGCAGTGCTAGAGATCTCGACAGGCACCGCTACACCTTC CSARDLDRHRYTF
. TRBD2 TRBJ2-1 TRBV18 TGTGCCAGCTCACCAGGGACTAGCGGGAGGGCCTCCAATGAGCAGTTCTTC CASSPGTSGRASNEQFF
. . TRBJ1-1 TRBV3-1 TGTGCCAGCAGCCAAATCATGAACACTGAAGCTTTCTTT CASSQIMNTEAFF
few TRBD2 TRBJ2-5 TRBV20-1 TGCAGTGCTAGCCGGGGGGTAGGGGAGACCCAGTACTTC CSASRGVGETQYF
few . TRBJ1-2 TRBV6-4 TGTGCCAGCAGGGACAGCGCCGCGGGAGGCTACACCTTC CASRDSAAGGYTF
. . TRBJ2-1 TRBV7-3 TGTGCCAGCAGCTTCGGTTCGAGGGACAACCAGTTCTTC CASSFGSRDNQFF
few . TRBJ1-6 TRBV2 TGTGCCAGCAGTGATGACAGCCCTTCACCCCTCCACTTT CASSDDSPSPLHF
many TRBD2 TRBJ2-1 TRBV28 TGTGCCAGCAGGACTAGCTATTACAATGAGCAGTTCTTC CASRTSYYNEQFF
. . TRBJ2-7 TRBV20-1 TGCAGTGCTCACAGGGAATACGAGCAGTACTTC CSAHREYEQYF
. . TRBJ1-6 TRBV28 TGTGCCAGCAGACAAAGAGGGTGGTCACCCCTCCACTTT CASRQRGWSPLHF
many TRBD1 TRBJ2-7 TRBV10-3 TGTGCCATCAGGGACCCGGGACAGGGCAAATACGAGCAGTACTTC CAIRDPGQGKYEQYF
few . TRBJ1-2 TRBV29-1 TGCAGCGCAGGGGAGTCATATGGCTACACCTTC CSAGESYGYTF
. . TRBJ2-4 TRBV19 TGTGCCAGTAGCTCTACCGGGACGGCCATTCAGTACTTC CASSSTGTAIQYF
. TRBD2 TRBJ2-7 TRBV20-1 TGCAGTGCTAGGAAATTAGCGGGAGGAGCCTACGAGCAGTACTTC CSARKLAGGAYEQYF
many . TRBJ2-3 TRBV20-1 TGCAGTGCTACTACAGGGTACGGCACAGATACGCAGTATTTT CSATTGYGTDTQYF
few TRBD2 TRBJ2-3 TRBV20-1 TGCAGTGCAACCGGGACTAGCGGCACAGATACGCAGTATTTT CSATGTSGTDTQYF
few . TRBJ1-1 TRBV7-9 TGTGCCAGCAGCTCTAACACCGGGCCGAACACTGAAGCTTTCTTT CASSSNTGPNTEAFF
. . TRBJ2-3 TRBV11-1 TGTGCCAGCAGCTCATCCCAGTTGTTCACAGATACGCAGTATTTT CASSSSQLFTDTQYF
. TRBD1 TRBJ2-1 TRBV10-3 TGTGCCATCAGCACGGGACAGGGGAACAATGAGCAGTTCTTC CAISTGQGNNEQFF
. . TRBJ2-3 TRBV5-1 TGCGCCAGCAGCTTGGAAGGTCCTTATTTT CASSLEGPYF
. . TRBJ2-7 TRBV6-5 TGTGCCAGCAGTTACCTCGGCGGGGTTAACTCCTACGAGCAGTACTTC CASSYLGGVNSYEQYF
. . TRBJ2-7 TRBV4-2 TGTGCCAGCAGCCAAGTGGGGAGGCAGGAGCAGTACTTC CASSQVGRQEQYF
. . TRBJ2-2 TRBV6-6 TGTGCCAGCAGGCCTGACGGGAGTGGAGCGCTGTTTTTT CASRPDGSGALFF
. . TRBJ1-1 TRBV30 TGTGCCTGGAGTGTAATCCAAGCTTTCTTT CAWSVIQAFF
few TRBD1 TRBJ1-5 TRBV5-6 TGTGCCAGCAGCTTGTCCTACAGGGGGGGACAGCCCCAGCATTTT CASSLSYRGGQPQHF
. . TRBJ2-2 TRBV20-1 TGCAGTGCTATGGGACCCACCGGGGAGCTGTTTTTT CSAMGPTGELFF
. . TRBJ2-2 TRBV10-3 TGTGCCATGGGGGGACACTCGAACACCGGGGAGCTGTTTTTT CAMGGHSNTGELFF
few . TRBJ2-2 TRBV9 TGTGCCAGCAGCGTAATGGACACCGGGGAGCTGTTTTTT CASSVMDTGELFF
few . TRBJ1-1 TRBV7-9 TGTGCCAGCAGCCAGAGGTACAACAGCAGGGACAACACTGAAGCTTTCTTT CASSQRYNSRDNTEAFF
. . TRBJ2-7 TRBV6-5 TGTGCCAGCAGTTACCTGGGCTGGGCCTCAAACTCCTACGAGCAGTACTTC CASSYLGWASNSYEQYF
few TRBD1 TRBJ1-2 TRBV3-1 TGTGCCAGCAGCCACGGGCAGGGGGTAGGCTACACCTTC CASSHGQGVGYTF
many TRBD1 TRBJ1-2 TRBV7-8 TGTGCCAGCAGCGGCAGGGGGCTGGGAGGCTACACCTTC CASSGRGLGGYTF
many . TRBJ2-1 TRBV5-1 TGCGCCAGCAGCTCAATATCCTACAATGAGCAGTTCTTC CASSSISYNEQFF
. . TRBJ1-4 TRBV2 TGTGCCAGCAGTGAGAGCGTTGAAAAACTGTTTTTT CASSESVEKLFF
many TRBD2 TRBJ2-1 TRBV30 TGTGCCTGGAGTTCCGCCTTAGCGGGCCTAAATCGGGGGGAGTTCTTC CAWSSALAGLNRGEFF
many . TRBJ2-1 TRBV12-3/TRBV12-4 TGTGCCAGCAGTACCCGAATACAGTCTGAGCAGTTCTTC CASSTRIQSEQFF
few . TRBJ2-5 TRBV7-8 TGTGCCAGCAGCTTAAACCCAGGGGGGGGAAGAGAGACCCAGTACTTC CASSLNPGGGRETQYF
. . TRBJ2-7 TRBV7-2 TGTGCCAGCAGCCCACAGCCGAGGGAGTCCCTGTACTTC CASSPQPRESLYF
few TRBD1 TRBJ1-3 TRBV5-6 TGTGCCAGCAGCGGCGGGCAGGGGGCGCGCGGAAACACCATATATTTT CASSGGQGARGNTIYF
few . TRBJ1-1 TRBV5-1 TGCGCCAGCAGCCAACAAGGAGTCCAGGGGACTGAAGCTTTCTTT CASSQQGVQGTEAFF
few . TRBJ1-1 TRBV5-6 TGTGCCAGCAGCAAGGGACGGCAGAACACTGAAGCTTTCTTT CASSKGRQNTEAFF
many . TRBJ2-2 TRBV10-3 TGTGCCATCACCGGGGACACCGGGGAGCTGTTTTTT CAITGDTGELFF
. . TRBJ2-7 TRBV7-2 TGTGCCAGCAGCTTCTACGCTTCGTCCTACGAGCAGTACTTC CASSFYASSYEQYF
few . TRBJ2-7 TRBV7-2 TGTGCCAGCAGCACCTCTTGGGGCGAGCAGTACTTC CASSTSWGEQYF
. TRBD2 TRBJ2-7 TRBV10-2 TGCGCCAGCAGTCCGGGACTAATCTACGAGCAGTACTTC CASSPGLIYEQYF
. . TRBJ1-1 TRBV3-1 TGTGCCAGCAGCCAAAATCTGAACACTGAAGCTTTCTTT CASSQNLNTEAFF
few . TRBJ2-1 TRBV5-1 TGCGCCAGCAGCTTGAACGGGGTCTCCTACAATGAGCAGTTCTTC CASSLNGVSYNEQFF
. TRBD2 TRBJ2-2 TRBV4-3 TGCGCCAGCAGCCAAGCGGGGGGACTAGCGGCGCCGAACACCGGGGAGCTGTTTTTT CASSQAGGLAAPNTGELFF
few TRBD2 TRBJ2-3 TRBV10-3 TGTGCCATCAGTGAGTTAACTAGCGGGAGACAAGATACGCAGTATTTT CAISELTSGRQDTQYF
few TRBD1 TRBJ1-5 TRBV23-1 TGCGCCAGCAGTCAAGATAACCGGGACAGGGGGCATGGCGGCAATCAGCCCCAGCATTTT CASSQDNRDRGHGGNQPQHF
few TRBD2 TRBJ2-7 TRBV20-1 TGCAGTGCAACCGGGACTAGCGGCTTCTACGAGCAGTACTTC CSATGTSGFYEQYF
few TRBD2 TRBJ2-7 TRBV15 TGTGCCACCAGCAGAGGACTAGCGGGAGCCGACGAGCAGTACTTC CATSRGLAGADEQYF
many . TRBJ1-2 TRBV2 TGTGCCAGCGGTTTAGGGGGGGGCTACACCTTC CASGLGGGYTF
. . TRBJ2-1 TRBV6-2/TRBV6-3 TGTGCCAGCACTGGGAGGAGCAGGCGATTTTTCGATGAGCAGTTCTTC CASTGRSRRFFDEQFF
few . TRBJ1-4 TRBV4-2 TGTGCCAGCAGCCAAACCCGGGGATCAACTAATGAAAAACTGTTTTTT CASSQTRGSTNEKLFF
. . TRBJ2-5 TRBV4-1 TGCGCCAGCAGCCATGTGGCGGAACGCCAAGAGACCCAGTACTTC CASSHVAERQETQYF
. TRBD1 TRBJ2-3 TRBV4-2 TGTGCCAGCAGCCAAGAGTTCCGGGACAGGCGGTATTTT CASSQEFRDRRYF
few . TRBJ1-2 TRBV4-2 TGTGCCAGCAGCCAAGATGGGTATGGCTACACCTTC CASSQDGYGYTF
few . TRBJ2-7 TRBV20-1 TGCAGTGCTAGGAGTAAGCCGGGCGAGCAGTACTTC CSARSKPGEQYF